These 9 T cell receptor beta chains came from one sample sequenced in a study of cytomegalovirus exposure and HLA in healthy donors. PCR used 60 Vbeta primers and 13 Jbeta primers. Some clones are missing from TCRdb's copy, which holds only in-frame ones; the method was immunoSEQ multiplex PCR. Of under 200,000 clones listed, approximately 78% are singletons. The sample was PBMCs. These receptors all come from a girl aged 2-9 years in good health and CMV-seropositive.

The chain has TRBV5-1 and TRBJ1-4, with 8 bases identical to TRBD1. This CDR3 region has 15 residues. CDR1 and CDR2 (germline): SGHRS, YFSETQ. Losses at the gene ends were 4 bases for V and 6 bases for J; bases not matched to a gene: 8. As DNA, the CDR3 is TGCGCCAGCAGCCGGCAGGGGGCAGGAGATGAAAAACTGTTTTTT. Amino acid sequence: CASSRQGAGDEKLFF.

V is TRBV10-2 and J is TRBJ2-3; 13 positions match TRBD2. Unmatched junction bases numbered 13, after V lost 7 bases and J lost 3 bases. Germline CDR1 and CDR2: WSHSY and SAAADI. This CDR3 has 18 residues. In nucleotides, the CDR3 is TGCGCCAGCACAAACGGACTAGCGGGAGAAGTAGGTACAGATACGCAGTATTTT. Translation gives CASTNGLAGEVGTDTQYF.

This chain links TRBV5-4 with TRBJ2-1; D remains ambiguous. This CDR3 has 13 residues. Deletions cut 0 bases from V and 7 bases from J, with 8 bases between. Germline V CDR1 and CDR2: SGHNT, YYREEE (reference sequence). CDR3 DNA sequence: TGTGCCAGCAGCTTGGCCCTAGGAAATGAGCAGTTCTTC. It translates to CASSLALGNEQFF.

The chain is built from TRBV30 and TRBJ2-5; D gene ambiguous. CDR1 and CDR2 from the germline V gene are GTSNPN and SVGIG (reference sequence). CDR3 length equals 11 residues. Trimming took off 4 bases at V and 1 base at J, with 4 bases between the two ends. This CDR3 is CAWTLQETQYF. The CDR3 nucleotides are TGTGCCTGGACCCTCCAAGAGACCCAGTACTTC.

This chain uses TRBV27 with TRBJ2-5; 7 bases fit TRBD2. Germline CDR1 MNHEY, CDR2 SMNVEV (reference sequence). The V gene end was trimmed by 1 base and the J gene end by 0 bases; junction bases not matched to a gene: 2. This CDR3 comprises 15 residues. The CDR3 nucleotides are TGTGCCAGCAGTTTATTGGGGGGGAACCAAGAGACCCAGTACTTC. Amino acid sequence: CASSLLGGNQETQYF.

This clone was recorded once. The chain uses TRBV30 and TRBJ2-2, with 7 bases lining up with TRBD1. V shed 2 bases and J 1 base; nucleotides not matched to a gene: 19. This CDR3 spans 20 amino acids. In germline, CDR1 is GTSNPN, CDR2 SVGIG (reference sequence). CDR3 bases: TGTGCCTGGAGTTTCCCTCGGGACAGCATCCGATGGGGGAACACCGGGGAGCTGTTTTTT. Translation gives CAWSFPRDSIRWGNTGELFF.

The chain carries TRBV19 and TRBJ1-5, with TRBD1 matching over 7 bases. The germline V gene has CDR1 LNHDA and CDR2 SQIVND (reference sequence). The CDR3 is 14 residues long. Trimming at V came to 3 bases and at J to 5 bases, leaving 4 bases not matched to a gene. CDR3 residues: CASSIRQGYQPQHF. The CDR3 DNA reads as TGTGCCAGTAGTATTCGACAGGGCTATCAGCCCCAGCATTTT.

This chain links TRBV29-1 with TRBJ2-5; 8 bases map to TRBD1. The J call may be in error: the DNA end matches TRBJ2-7 better. Germline CDR1 is SQVTM and CDR2 is ANQGSEA. This CDR3 contains 16 residues. In DNA, the CDR3 is TGCAGCGTTGAACTCCGCAGGGGGCGGGTACTCTACGAGCAGTACTTC. It is translated as CSVELRRGRVLYEQYF.

In its sample, this clone was seen once. The CDR3 loop reads CSVEQGFVNTEAFF. The CDR3, as DNA: TGCAGCGTTGAACAGGGGTTCGTGAACACTGAAGCTTTCTTT. The chain has TRBV29-1 and TRBJ1-1; perhaps TRBD1 as D (6 bases). Germline CDR1 is SQVTM and CDR2 is ANQGSEA. The CDR3 has 14 amino acids. The V and J ends lost 2 bases and 0 bases respectively, with 10 bases between them. The whole variable domain, filled in from reference TRBV29-1 and TRBJ1-1, reads SAVISQKPSRDICQRGTSLTIQCQVDSQVTMMFWYRQQPGQSLTLIATANQGSEATYESGFVIDKFPISRPNLTFSTLTVSNMSPEDSSIYLCSVEQGFVNTEAFFGQGTRLTVV.